The rows below give T cell receptor gamma chains drawn from one sample of a study of fetal and pediatric gammadelta thymocytes. TCRdb re-called the reads using CATT. The sample includes 75 to 80 gamma-chain clones. The sequenced sample consisted of Vgamma9Vdelta2 gamma-delta T cells from the thymus. The receptor set was obtained from a human fetus. Each CDR3 is given with its conserved first and last residue. Size is stated for part of the rows, as once, few or many counts, or as a class when the clone is expanded.

>TRGV10|TRGJ1/TRGJ2|.
.
CTTVLRGIKGKLF
>TRGV9|TRGJP|hyperexpanded
TGTGCCTTGTGGGAGGTGCAAGAGTTGGGCAAAAAAATCAAGGTATTT
CALWEVQELGKKIKVF
>TRGV9|TRGJP|hyperexpanded
TGTGCCTTGTGGGAGGTGTTGGGCAAAAAAATCAAGGTATTT
CALWEVLGKKIKVF
>TRGV4|TRGJ1/TRGJ2|hyperexpanded
TGTGCCACCTGGGATGGGCTGGGGTATTATAAGAAACTCTTT
CATWDGLGYYKKLF
>TRGV9|TRGJP|hyperexpanded
TGTGCCTTGTGGGAGGAAGAGTTGGGCAAAAAAATCAAGGTATTT
CALWEEELGKKIKVF
>TRGV10|TRGJP1|hyperexpanded
TGTGCTGCTGGTTGGTTCAAGATATTT
CAAGWFKIF
>TRGV3|TRGJP1|.
TGTGCCACCTGGGACAGGCATTTTCCTTGGTTCAAGATATTT
CATWDRHFPWFKIF
>TRGV9|TRGJ1/TRGJ2|hyperexpanded
TGTGCCTTGTGGGAGGATTATAAGAAACTCTTT
CALWEDYKKLF
>TRGV10|TRGJP1|hyperexpanded
TGTGCTGCGTGGGATTATGGTTGGTTCAAGATATTT
CAAWDYGWFKIF
>TRGV3|TRGJP2|once
TGTGCCACCTGGGACAGGCCGGGATATAGTAGTGATTGGATCAAGACGTTT
CATWDRPGYSSDWIKTF
>TRGV9|TRGJP1|hyperexpanded
TGTGCCTTGTGGGAGGATAATACCACTGGTTGGTTCAAGATATTT
CALWEDNTTGWFKIF
>TRGV9|TRGJP|large
TGTGCCTTGTGGGAGGCCTTAGAGTTGGGCAAAAAAATCAAGGTATTT
CALWEALELGKKIKVF
>TRGV3|TRGJP1|large
TGTGCCACCTGGGACACTGGTTGGTTCAAGATATTT
CATWDTGWFKIF
>TRGV4|TRGJ1/TRGJ2|large
TGTGCCACCTGGGATTATTATAAGAAACTCTTT
CATWDYYKKLF
>TRGV9|TRGJP|hyperexpanded
TGTGCCTTGTGGGAGGTAGGGGAGTTGGGCAAAAAAATCAAGGTATTT
CALWEVGELGKKIKVF
>TRGV10|TRGJP1|.
.
CTTVLRGIKGATPGWFKIF
>TRGV9|TRGJ1/TRGJ2|large
TGTGCCTTGTGGAATTATTATAAGAAACTCTTT
CALWNYYKKLF
>TRGV9|TRGJP|hyperexpanded
TGTGCCTTGTGGGAGTTGCAAGAGTTGGGCAAAAAAATCAAGGTATTT
CALWELQELGKKIKVF